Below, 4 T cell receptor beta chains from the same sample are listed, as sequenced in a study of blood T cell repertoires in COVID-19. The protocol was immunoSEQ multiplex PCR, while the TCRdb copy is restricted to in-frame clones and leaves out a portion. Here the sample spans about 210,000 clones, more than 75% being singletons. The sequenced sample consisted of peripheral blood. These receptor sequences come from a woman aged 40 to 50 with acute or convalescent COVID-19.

The CDR3 reads CASSYCLVLFTDTQYF. The CDR3 region has the DNA TGTGCCAGCAGTTACTGTCTAGTTTTATTCACAGATACGCAGTATTTT. The V call is TRBV6-5, the J call TRBJ2-3; D unresolved. V lost 1 base to trimming and J lost 2 bases, with 13 bases between them. This CDR3 has 16 residues. Per germline, CDR1 MNHEY and CDR2 SVGAGI.

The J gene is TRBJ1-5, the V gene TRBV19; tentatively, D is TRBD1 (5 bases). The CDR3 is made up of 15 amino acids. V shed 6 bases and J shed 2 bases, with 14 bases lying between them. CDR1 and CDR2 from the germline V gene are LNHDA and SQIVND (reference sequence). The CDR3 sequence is CASRTQGYGNQPQHF. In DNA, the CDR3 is TGTGCCAGTAGAACTCAGGGATATGGCAATCAGCCCCAGCATTTT.

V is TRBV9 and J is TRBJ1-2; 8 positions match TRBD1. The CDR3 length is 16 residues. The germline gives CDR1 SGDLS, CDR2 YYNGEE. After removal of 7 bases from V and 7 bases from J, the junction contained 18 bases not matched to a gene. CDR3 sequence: CASRNSGQGISGGYTF. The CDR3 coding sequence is TGTGCCAGCCGAAATTCAGGACAGGGCATTTCGGGTGGCTACACCTTC.

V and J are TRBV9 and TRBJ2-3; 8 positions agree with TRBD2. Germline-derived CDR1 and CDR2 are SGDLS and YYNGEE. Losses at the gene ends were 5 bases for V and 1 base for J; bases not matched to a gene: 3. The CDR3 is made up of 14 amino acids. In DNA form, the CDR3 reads TGTGCCAGCAGTCCTAGCGGGCGCACAGATACGCAGTATTTT. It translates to CASSPSGRTDTQYF.